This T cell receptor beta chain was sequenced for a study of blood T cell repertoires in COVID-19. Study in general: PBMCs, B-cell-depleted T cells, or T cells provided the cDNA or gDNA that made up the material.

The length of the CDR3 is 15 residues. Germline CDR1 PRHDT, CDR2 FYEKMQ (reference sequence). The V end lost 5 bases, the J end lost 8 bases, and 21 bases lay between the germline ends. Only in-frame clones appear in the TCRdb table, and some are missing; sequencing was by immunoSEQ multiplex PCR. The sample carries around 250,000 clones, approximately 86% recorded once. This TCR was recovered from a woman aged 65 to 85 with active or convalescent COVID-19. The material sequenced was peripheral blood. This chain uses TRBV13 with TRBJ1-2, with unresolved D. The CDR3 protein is CASSHRDPGIEGYTF. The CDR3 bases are TGTGCCAGCAGCCACCGGGATCCTGGGATAGAGGGCTACACCTTC.